This entry lists 21 T cell receptor beta chains sequenced from one sample in a study of shared clonotypes between healthy human individuals. Sequenced by immunoSEQ multiplex PCR; TCRdb stores in-frame clones only, minus some. The sample carries more than 1 million clones, around 78% recorded once. Sequencing was carried out using memory CD4+ T cells from PBMCs. Subset meaning: CD45RA-negative fraction. These receptors originate from a man younger than 35 in good health. Some clones in this sample may be carry-over from other donors' samples.

V gene TRBV13 combines with J gene TRBJ2-7, with D tentatively TRBD1 or TRBD2 (5 bases each). The germline CDR1 and CDR2 sequences are PRHDT and FYEKMQ (reference sequence). V lost 4 bases to trimming and J lost 0 bases, with 19 bases between them. The CDR3 has 17 amino acids. The CDR3 region is CASSSTGVGGSSYEQYF. The CDR3 nucleotides read TGTGCCAGCAGCTCCACCGGGGTTGGGGGTAGCTCCTACGAGCAGTACTTC.

This clone has a handful of counts. The gene calls are TRBV30 and TRBJ1-2; D uncertain. CDR3 length: 11 amino acids. Germline CDR1 GTSNPN, CDR2 SVGIG (reference sequence). V lost 4 bases and J lost 10, with 13 bases in between. CDR3 region: CAWIGPYDYTF. CDR3 bases: TGTGCCTGGATCGGCCCCTACGACTACACCTTC.

The sample holds a few counts of this clone. This rearrangement joins TRBV5-4 to TRBJ2-1; no firm D call. The CDR3 sequence is 14 residues long. With 5 bases removed from V and 9 bases from J, the gap between germline ends came to 18 bases. The germline gives CDR1 SGHNT, CDR2 YYREEE (reference sequence). The DNA for the CDR3 is TGTGCCAGCAGTTTAGAGCAGGTTTTCACTGAGCAGTTCTTC. It codes for CASSLEQVFTEQFF.

The CDR3 sequence is CASSVGSQQGSTDTQYF. CDR3 DNA sequence: TGTGCCAGCAGCGTAGGTTCGCAGCAGGGTAGTACAGATACGCAGTATTTT. This sequence joins TRBV9 and TRBJ2-3; TRBD1 is a possible D gene (5 bases). With 0 bases removed from V and 3 bases from J, the gap between germline ends came to 17 bases. The CDR3 has 17 residues. Germline values: CDR1 SGDLS, CDR2 YYNGEE.

The V and J genes are TRBV11-2 and TRBJ2-3; 8 bases are a match to TRBD2. The CDR3 runs 16 residues. Germline loops: CDR1 SGHAT, CDR2 FQNNGV. V gave up 5 bases and J gave up 2 bases; unmatched junction bases: 9. As DNA, the CDR3 is TGTGCCAGCAGCCCAAGACTAGCGAGAGCCACAGATACGCAGTATTTT. Translation: CASSPRLARATDTQYF.

The chain combines TRBV5-1 with TRBJ1-2; 8 bases map to TRBD1. The CDR3 covers 17 residues. Per the germline V gene, CDR1 is SGHRS and CDR2 is YFSETQ. Trimming took 0 bases from V and 6 from J; bases not matched to a gene: 13. The CDR3 sequence is CASSLVVEGRGQHGYTF. CDR3 coding DNA: TGCGCCAGCAGCTTGGTAGTCGAGGGCAGGGGGCAGCATGGCTACACCTTC.

V and J are TRBV7-7 and TRBJ2-3; D is tentatively TRBD1 or TRBD2 (5 bases each). V lost 3 bases to trimming and J lost 6 bases, with 10 bases between them. This CDR3 comprises 13 residues. Germline V CDR1 and CDR2: SSHAT, FNYEAQ (reference sequence). In DNA form, the CDR3 reads TGTGCCAGCAGCTTCGAGGGGCGGGATACGCAGTATTTT. It is translated as CASSFEGRDTQYF.

The V gene is TRBV19, the J gene TRBJ2-6, with D perhaps assigned TRBD1 or TRBD2 (6 bases each). CDR1 is LNHDA and CDR2 is SQIVND in the germline V gene (reference sequence). Trimming removed 7 bases from V and 4 bases from J, with 17 bases in between. CDR3 length equals 16 residues. The CDR3 reads CASNGFGGLGANVLTF. CDR3 sequence (DNA): TGTGCCAGTAACGGGTTCGGGGGCTTGGGGGCCAACGTCCTGACTTTC.

The J gene is TRBJ2-2, the V gene TRBV19; perhaps TRBD2 as D (6 bases). Trimming cost V 0 bases and J 1 base, with 12 bases left between them. The CDR3 covers 17 residues. Germline V gene sequence: CDR1 LNHDA, CDR2 SQIVND (reference sequence). The DNA for the CDR3 is TGTGCCAGTAGTATAGATCTTGGAGGGTGGAACACCGGGGAGCTGTTTTTT. This sequence encodes CASSIDLGGWNTGELFF. Complete variable domain (other parts from reference TRBV19 and TRBJ2-2): DGGITQSPKYLFRKEGQNVTLSCEQNLNHDAMYWYRQDPGQGLRLIYYSQIVNDFQKGDIAEGYSVSREKKESFPLTVTSAQKNPTAFYLCASSIDLGGWNTGELFFGEGSRLTVL.

Worth noting for this clone: The identical CDR3 is also encoded by other nucleotide sequences in the sample. This chain joins TRBV6-1 and TRBJ2-7; a weak D match, TRBD2 (6 bases). Germline assignment: CDR1 MNHNS and CDR2 SASEGT. Trimming took off 3 bases at V and 3 bases at J, with 12 bases between the two ends. The length of the CDR3 is 14 residues. DNA of the CDR3: TGTGCCAGCAGTGAGGGGGGATTAAACTACGAGCAGTACTTC. Translating it yields CASSEGGLNYEQYF.

The chain joins TRBV7-8 to TRBJ2-1, with D perhaps TRBD2 (6 bases). Trimming removed 1 base from V and 6 bases from J, with 19 bases in between. Germline V gene sequence: CDR1 SGHVS, CDR2 FQNEAQ. The CDR3 loop spans 17 amino acids. The CDR3 region is CASSLVRDRRGFNEQFF. Here the CDR3 DNA reads TGTGCCAGCAGCTTAGTGCGGGACCGTCGGGGGTTCAATGAGCAGTTCTTC.

In its sample, this clone was seen once. This rearrangement joins TRBV5-6 to TRBJ1-5; D not certain. The germline V gene has CDR1 SGHDT and CDR2 YYEEEE. The length of the CDR3 is 13 residues. V dropped 1 base and J dropped 9 bases, with 11 bases sitting between them. The CDR3 DNA reads as TGTGCCAGCAGCTTGACTTGGTGGGGGCCCCAGCATTTT. Translated, it gives CASSLTWWGPQHF.

This clone has only one observation. The chain links TRBV19 to TRBJ2-2, with D possibly matching TRBD1 (6 bases). Germline-derived CDR1 and CDR2 are LNHDA and SQIVND (reference sequence). This CDR3 contains 15 residues. The V and J ends lost 3 bases and 3 bases respectively, with 11 bases between them. The DNA of the CDR3 is TGTGCCAGTAGTATGGGGGCTGATTACACCGGGGAGCTGTTTTTT. Its protein product is CASSMGADYTGELFF.

This clone occurred once. The V gene is TRBV6-5, the J gene TRBJ2-1, with D perhaps matching TRBD1 or TRBD2 (5 bases each). Germline assignment: CDR1 MNHEY and CDR2 SVGAGI. V lost 7 bases and J lost 10, with 20 bases in between. The CDR3 spans 14 residues. The CDR3, as DNA: TGTGCCAGCATTAGGACGGTGTGGGGGTGGGAGCAGTTCTTC. Residues: CASIRTVWGWEQFF.

This sequence joins TRBV29-1 and TRBJ1-1; D is ambiguous. V was trimmed by 4 bases and J by 3 bases, leaving 9 bases between them. Germline-derived CDR1 and CDR2 are SQVTM and ANQGSEA. CDR3 length: 12 amino acids. In DNA, the CDR3 is TGCAGCGTTGGACTTCCCTACACTGAAGCTTTCTTT. Translation gives CSVGLPYTEAFF.

The rearrangement links TRBV28 to TRBJ2-7; perhaps TRBD2 as D (5 bases). V lost 10 bases and J lost 5, with 15 bases in between. This CDR3 spans 12 amino acids. Germline CDR1 reads MDHEN; CDR2 reads SYDVKM. This CDR3 is CATSEGADEQYF. Here the CDR3 DNA reads TGTGCCACCTCAGAGGGTGCGGACGAGCAGTACTTC.

V usage is TRBV28 and J usage is TRBJ2-7; tentative D call: TRBD2 (5 bases). The germline V and J ends were trimmed by 5 bases and 9 bases, with 11 bases remaining between them. The V gene's germline CDR1 is MDHEN and CDR2 SYDVKM. The CDR3 consists of 11 residues. CDR3 DNA sequence: TGTGCCAGCAGTGACGCCCGGGGGCAGTACTTC. Its protein is CASSDARGQYF. Full variable domain (outside the CDR3, taken from reference TRBV28 and TRBJ2-7): DVKVTQSSRYLVKRTGEKVFLECVQDMDHENMFWYRQDPGLGLRLIYFSYDVKMKEKGDIPEGYSVSREKKERFSLILESASTNQTSMYLCASSDARGQYFGPGTRLTVT.

CDR3 nucleotides: TGTGCCAGCAAGGGGCTAGCGTACAGCTCCTACGAGCAGTACTTC. Its protein is CASKGLAYSSYEQYF. The chain has TRBV27 and TRBJ2-7; the D gene is possibly TRBD2 (6 bases). The germline V and J ends were trimmed by 7 bases and 0 bases, with 16 bases remaining between them. The germline gives CDR1 MNHEY, CDR2 SMNVEV (reference sequence). CDR3 length equals 15 residues.

The genes are TRBV2 and TRBJ2-3; D unclear. The CDR3 is 16 amino acids. Trimming left V 1 base short and J 0 bases short, with 11 bases between. Germline CDR1 reads SNHLY; CDR2 reads FYNNEI. This CDR3 reads CASSEVRPTSTDTQYF. CDR3 in DNA: TGTGCCAGCAGTGAAGTCCGTCCCACTAGCACAGATACGCAGTATTTT. The full variable domain, in which reference TRBV2 and TRBJ2-3 provide the parts outside the CDR3, is EPEVTQTPSHQVTQMGQEVILRCVPISNHLYFYWYRQILGQKVEFLVSFYNNEISEKSEIFDDQFSVERPDGSNFTLKIRSTKLEDSAMYFCASSEVRPTSTDTQYFGPGTRLTVL.

The chain links TRBV30 to TRBJ1-4; TRBD1 matches 7 bases. The CDR3 spans 12 residues. J gave up 5 bases and V 8 bases, and 5 bases lay outside the gene matches. Germline CDR1 reads GTSNPN; CDR2 reads SVGIG (reference sequence). CDR3 sequence (DNA): TGTGCCCAGGGACAGCAAAATGAAAAACTGTTTTTT. Protein product: CAQGQQNEKLFF.

J is TRBJ1-1 and V is TRBV5-4; D may be TRBD1 (5 bases). Deletions cut 1 base from V and 5 bases from J, with 18 bases between. Per the germline V gene, CDR1 is SGHNT and CDR2 is YYREEE (reference sequence). The CDR3 has 16 amino acids. In DNA, the CDR3 is TGTGCCAGCAGCTTGCCGGGGGGGTCCGTGCAAACTGAAGCTTTCTTT. Translation: CASSLPGGSVQTEAFF.